These 12 T cell receptor beta chains were all obtained from the same sample, sequenced in a study of T cells in Graves' hyperthyroidism and ophthalmopathy. Researchers amplified the TCR beta CDR3 regions from RNA transcripts. First-round RT-PCR of the TCR CDR3 relied on the HTBI primer set. One entry per CDR3 protein results from TCRdb running MiXCR on the multiplex PCR reads. This table has 250,000 to 350,000 distinct CDR3 sequences, around 20% appearing once. Sample: blood. The receptors here all came from a young man with Graves' ophthalmopathy.

This clonotype was counted a few times. This CDR3 reads CATSERSFGYNEQFF. CDR3 DNA sequence: TGTGCCACCAGTGAAAGGTCCTTTGGCTACAATGAGCAGTTCTTC. V is TRBV24-1 and J is TRBJ2-1; unclear D gene. V lost 4 bases and J lost 3, with 12 bases in between. In germline, CDR1 is KGHDR, CDR2 SFDVKD. This CDR3 has 15 residues.

This clonotype has more than one count but fewer than ten. This rearrangement joins TRBV2 to TRBJ2-7, with 9 bases aligning to TRBD2. Per germline, CDR1 SNHLY and CDR2 FYNNEI. Trimming removed 9 bases from V and 4 bases from J; junction bases left unmatched: 7. There are 13 residues in the CDR3. The CDR3 DNA reads TGTGCCAGTCAGGGTAGCGGGAGTTACGAGCAGTACTTC. Translating gives CASQGSGSYEQYF.

In the case of this clonotype: A read error may explain this, as a much larger clone is one base away. The rearrangement links TRBV11-2 to TRBJ1-1; D is uncertain. The CDR3 covers 14 residues. Trimming cost V 2 bases and J 3 bases, with 10 bases left between them. The germline gives CDR1 SGHAT, CDR2 FQNNGV. The CDR3 DNA is TGTGCCAGCAGCTTAAACAGATTGGACACTGAAGCTTTCTTT. This encodes CASSLNRLDTEAFF.

This clonotype was detected only a few times. The CDR3 bases are TGTGCCAGCAGCCCTGATTCCCCCGGAAACACCATATATTTT. Translating it yields CASSPDSPGNTIYF. The chain joins TRBV9 to TRBJ1-3, with D unclear. V was clipped by 4 bases and J by 4 bases, with 12 bases between them. CDR1 and CDR2 (germline): SGDLS, YYNGEE. The CDR3 is 14 amino acids.

The chain carries TRBV24-1 and TRBJ2-7, with TRBD1 identical over 8 bases. The germline CDR1 and CDR2 sequences are KGHDR and SFDVKD. V was clipped by 2 bases and J by 6 bases; unmatched bases: 2. This CDR3 has 13 amino acids. CDR3 DNA: TGTGCCACCAGTGATTCGGACAGGGTCGAGCAGTACTTC. It yields the protein CATSDSDRVEQYF.

This clonotype was seen a few times. This rearrangement joins TRBV4-1 to TRBJ1-6; D is unclear. V was clipped by 0 bases and J by 11 bases, with 8 bases between them. The CDR3 length is 13 residues. CDR1 MGHRA and CDR2 YSYEKL come from the germline V gene. This CDR3 reads CASSQDGWTPLHF. CDR3 DNA: TGCGCCAGCAGCCAAGACGGGTGGACACCCCTCCACTTT.

A few counts support this clonotype. V and J are TRBV12-3 or TRBV12-4 and TRBJ2-5; 8 nucleotides match TRBD1. The CDR3 spans 13 residues. After removal of 7 bases from V and 5 bases from J, the junction contained 6 bases not matched to a gene. CDR3 protein: CASTLQGAETQYF. The CDR3 DNA is TGTGCCAGCACCCTCCAGGGGGCGGAGACCCAGTACTTC.

This clonotype was observed at least ten times. The chain couples TRBV2 to TRBJ1-5; D ambiguous. V shed 4 bases and J shed 0 bases, with 10 bases lying between them. Germline V gene sequence: CDR1 SNHLY, CDR2 FYNNEI. This CDR3 is built from 15 residues. DNA for the CDR3: TGTGCCAGCAGTGGTTCAGACTATAGCAATCAGCCCCAGCATTTT. Amino acids: CASSGSDYSNQPQHF.

V gene TRBV28 combines with J gene TRBJ2-7; 8 bases are a match to TRBD1. CDR1 is MDHEN, CDR2 SYDVKM, per germline. With 10 bases clipped from V and 4 bases from J, the junction kept 15 bases outside the gene matches. The CDR3 totals 15 residues. CDR3 nucleotides: TGTGCCACCACAGGGCCCGGGACAGGTCCTTACGAGCAGTACTTC. Translated: CATTGPGTGPYEQYF.

The chain couples TRBV27 to TRBJ1-2, with 9 bases lining up with TRBD1. The V and J ends lost 6 bases and 4 bases, in that order; junction bases with no gene match: 15. The germline CDR1 and CDR2 sequences are MNHEY and SMNVEV (reference sequence). The CDR3 covers 17 residues. CDR3 in DNA: TGTGCCAGCAGCCTAGGGGGGGACAGGGCGGAGAGCTATGGCTACACCTTC. Translating it yields CASSLGGDRAESYGYTF.

V gene TRBV7-9 combines with J gene TRBJ2-3; tentative D call: TRBD1 (6 bases). The CDR3 totals 13 residues. V lost 9 bases, J lost 2 bases, and 12 bases lay in between. Germline loops: CDR1 SEHNR, CDR2 FQNEAQ (reference sequence). The CDR3 sequence is CASSRQDTDTQYF. In DNA, the CDR3 is TGTGCCAGTAGCAGACAGGACACAGATACGCAGTATTTT.

This clonotype was observed many times. The J gene is TRBJ2-3, the V gene TRBV28; possible D gene TRBD2, 5 bases. The CDR3 consists of 17 residues. V lost 6 bases, J lost 1 base, and 20 bases lay in between. Germline lookup yields CDR1 MDHEN and CDR2 SYDVKM. This CDR3 is CASSSLRLALRTDTQYF. As DNA, the CDR3 is TGTGCCAGCAGCTCCCTCCGCCTAGCCCTCCGCACAGATACGCAGTATTTT.